The present T cell receptor beta chain was sequenced within a study of circulating and synovial CD4+ cells in juvenile arthritis. Study-wide results and limits: CPL and bulk CD4 samples differed at least tenfold in T cell genomes.

The repertoire was sequenced with immunoSEQ multiplex PCR; TCRdb's copy has only in-frame clones and lacks some. The sample lists 30,000 to 40,000 clones, less than 97% occurring once. This clone was counted once. Its target is unknown. Germline-derived CDR1 and CDR2 are SGHTA and FQGNSA. Trimming removed 2 bases at V and 4 bases at J, with 8 bases between. The CDR3 extends over 13 amino acids. The chain uses TRBV7-2 and TRBJ1-1, with a weak D call TRBD1 (6 bases). This clonotype was sampled from a human donor with juvenile idiopathic arthritis. The sample comprised CD4+ T cells from blood. CDR3 sequence (DNA): TGTGCCAGCAGCTTATTAGGGGGCACTGAAGCTTTCTTT. The encoded protein is CASSLLGGTEAFF.